This T cell receptor (beta chain) was sequenced during a study of shared clonotypes between healthy human individuals. Between the trimmed V and J ends, which lost 4 bases and 0 bases, there was a span of 12 bases. Looked up from germline, CDR1 is GTSNPN and CDR2 is SVGIG (reference sequence). CDR3 length: 14 residues. Healthy HIV-negative adults without recent acute infections or vaccinations served as donors. For sorted subsets, approximately 0.2 ug DNA per replicate equaled about 27,000 T cell genomes. Here immunoSEQ multiplex PCR was the method, and the copy in TCRdb shows in-frame clones only, minus some. The sample has under 1,100,000 clones; about 75% are singletons.

This TCR was recovered from a man aged 18 to 35 in good health. The source material was memory CD4+ T cells sorted from blood. Subset defined: CD45RA-negative fraction. The chain joins TRBV30 to TRBJ1-1; the D is unclear. CDR3 loop: CAWKRELVNTEAFF. CDR3 nucleotides: TGTGCCTGGAAAAGGGAATTGGTGAACACTGAAGCTTTCTTT.